The clone carrying this T cell receptor beta chain was counted between two and nine times. Its antigen is not identified. The data belong to a study of response to subunit inactivated influenza vaccine. General study points: Authors suggested that a seasonal influenza vaccination recruits few new T cells each time.

TCRdb fed the RT-PCR reads into MiXCR, producing one record per CDR3 protein. The table records more than 550,000 distinct CDR3 sequences, about 11% of them present only once. Separately, the same data were catalogued under a study of T cells expressing NK-cell markers. As that study records: A 5'RACE template switching approach incorporating UMIs was used to make TCR beta cDNA.

The receptor was isolated from a man between 45 and 60 years old who received an inactivated influenza vaccine. This specimen was PBMCs from blood, taken on the day of vaccination.

CDR3 nucleotides: TGTGCCAGCAGCTTGGACTCGGCAGGTCAGCCCCAGCATTTT. This sequence encodes CASSLDSAGQPQHF. The rearrangement links TRBV7-2 to TRBJ1-5; no clear D gene. V was clipped by 3 bases and J by 6 bases, with 12 bases between them. Germline V lookup: CDR1 SGHTA, CDR2 FQGNSA. CDR3 length: 14 amino acids.